The 11 T cell receptor beta chains listed next were all sequenced from one sample in a study of shared clonotypes between healthy human individuals. Naive CD8 populations comprised CD45RO-negative cells positively selected for CCR7, excluding terminally differentiated effector memory CD45RA+ cells. The data were produced by immunoSEQ multiplex PCR, yet TCRdb's version contains in-frame clones alone and is incomplete. The data contain around 580,000 clones, roughly 98% of them singletons. The source material was naive CD8+ T cells sorted from blood. The receptors were sampled from a man aged 30 to 39 in good health.

A single count supports this clone. The chain employs TRBV4-1 and TRBJ1-2; TRBD1 matches 8 bases. The CDR3 has 17 amino acids. The J segment lost 4 bases and the V segment lost 2 bases, leaving 12 bases of the junction unmatched. Germline V gene data show CDR1 as MGHRA and CDR2 as YSYEKL. CDR3 DNA sequence: TGCGCCAGCAGCCAACATAAGGACAGGGACGGGATCTATGGCTACACCTTC. It yields the protein CASSQHKDRDGIYGYTF.

The V and J genes are TRBV7-9 and TRBJ2-2; 10 bases fit TRBD2. The germline gives CDR1 SEHNR, CDR2 FQNEAQ (reference sequence). This CDR3 is 18 amino acids long. The junction had 12 bases not matched to a gene; V was cut back by 4 bases and J by 4 bases. DNA of the CDR3: TGTGCCAGCAGCTCGCTTTCTAAGGCTAGCGGGAGCACCGGGGAGCTGTTTTTT. Translated, it gives CASSSLSKASGSTGELFF.

V gene TRBV20-1 combines with J gene TRBJ2-7, with unresolved D. The V end lost 3 bases, the J end lost 3 bases, and 6 bases lay between the germline ends. There are 11 residues in the CDR3. Germline values: CDR1 DFQATT, CDR2 SNEGSKA (reference sequence). This CDR3 is CSAREFYEQYF. Written as DNA, the CDR3 is TGCAGTGCTAGGGAGTTCTACGAGCAGTACTTC.

The gene calls are TRBV11-3 and TRBJ2-7, with TRBD2 matching over 9 bases. CDR3 length: 16 amino acids. With V trimmed by 3 bases and J by 5 bases, 11 bases remained unmatched. Germline CDR1 SGHNT, CDR2 YENEEA. The CDR3 DNA is TGTGCCAGCAGCTTCCTTTCGGGCAAGCGGGAGGACGAGCAGTACTTC. Translating gives CASSFLSGKREDEQYF.

This chain joins TRBV7-9 and TRBJ2-7, with D possibly being TRBD1 (6 bases). CDR3 size: 15 residues. Germline lookup yields CDR1 SEHNR and CDR2 FQNEAQ (reference sequence). V lost 0 bases and J lost 0, with 9 bases in between. CDR3 residues: CASSLAGASSYEQYF. In DNA form, the CDR3 reads TGTGCCAGCAGCTTAGCGGGGGCTAGCTCCTACGAGCAGTACTTC. The variable domain in full, completed from reference TRBV7-9 and TRBJ2-7, reads DTGVSQNPRHKITKRGQNVTFRCDPISEHNRLYWYRQTLGQGPEFLTYFQNEAQLEKSRLLSDRFSAERPKGSFSTLEIQRTEQGDSAMYLCASSLAGASSYEQYFGPGTRLTVT.

The chain joins TRBV14 to TRBJ2-7, with a possible D match to TRBD1 (5 bases). The CDR3 runs to 14 residues. Trimming shortened V by 2 bases and J by 0 bases, and 8 bases separated the two germline ends. The V gene's germline CDR1 is SGHDN and CDR2 FVKESK. The CDR3 region is CASSQIDSSYEQYF. CDR3 DNA sequence: TGTGCCAGCAGCCAAATTGACAGCTCCTACGAGCAGTACTTC.

The chain joins TRBV4-1 to TRBJ2-7; TRBD1 matches at 7 bases. The CDR3 consists of 16 residues. The V segment lost 2 bases and the J segment 2 bases; nucleotides outside the gene matches: 9. CDR1 MGHRA and CDR2 YSYEKL come from the germline V gene. The CDR3 reads CASSQPGQAFTYEQYF. The CDR3 nucleotides read TGCGCCAGCAGCCAACCCGGACAGGCATTTACCTACGAGCAGTACTTC.

As concerns this clone: Within the sample, other DNA sequences also encode this same CDR3. The chain has TRBV27 and TRBJ2-7; 9 bases align to TRBD2. The CDR3 is 14 amino acids. V trimming: 1 base; J trimming: 5 bases; junction bases outside the gene matches: 3. CDR1 and CDR2 (germline): MNHEY, SMNVEV (reference sequence). The CDR3 loop is CASSLLAGAHEQYF. For the CDR3, the DNA is TGTGCCAGCAGTTTATTAGCGGGAGCCCACGAGCAGTACTTC.

V and J are TRBV28 and TRBJ2-3; 8 bases are a match to TRBD1. The CDR3 runs 17 residues. The V gene end was trimmed by 1 base and the J gene end by 2 bases; junction bases not matched to a gene: 8. Germline loops: CDR1 MDHEN, CDR2 SYDVKM. CDR3 bases: TGTGCCAGCAGTTTATCCGGACAGGGATTCTCCACAGATACGCAGTATTTT. It translates to CASSLSGQGFSTDTQYF.

The chain links TRBV29-1 to TRBJ2-7, with D possibly being TRBD1 or TRBD2 (5 bases each). Trimming took off 7 bases at V and 1 base at J, with 14 bases between the two ends. This CDR3 is built from 13 residues. From germline, CDR1 is SQVTM and CDR2 ANQGSEA. CDR3 bases: TGCAGCGCTCTTCGGGACGTATCCTACGAGCAGTACTTC. As protein: CSALRDVSYEQYF.

The chain combines TRBV4-3 with TRBJ2-3, with 14 bases aligning to TRBD2. The CDR3 has 17 amino acids. Looked up from germline, CDR1 is LGHNA and CDR2 is YSLEER. With 4 bases clipped from V and 4 bases from J, the junction kept 7 bases outside the gene matches. The CDR3 loop reads CASSLGLAGVWADTQYF. The DNA for the CDR3 is TGCGCCAGCAGCCTGGGACTAGCGGGAGTTTGGGCAGATACGCAGTATTTT.